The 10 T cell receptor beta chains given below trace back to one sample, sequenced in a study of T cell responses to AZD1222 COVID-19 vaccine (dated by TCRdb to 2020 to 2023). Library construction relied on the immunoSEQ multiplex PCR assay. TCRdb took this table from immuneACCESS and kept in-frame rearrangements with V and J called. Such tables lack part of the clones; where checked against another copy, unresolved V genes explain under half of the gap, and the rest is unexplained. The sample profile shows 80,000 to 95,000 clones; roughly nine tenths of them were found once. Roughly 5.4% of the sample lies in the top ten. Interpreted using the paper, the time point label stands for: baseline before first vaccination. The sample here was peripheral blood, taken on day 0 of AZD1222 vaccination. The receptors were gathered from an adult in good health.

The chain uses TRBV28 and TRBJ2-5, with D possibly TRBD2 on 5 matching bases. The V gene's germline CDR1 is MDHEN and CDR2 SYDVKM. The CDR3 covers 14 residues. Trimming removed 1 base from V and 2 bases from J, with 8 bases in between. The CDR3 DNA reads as TGTGCCAGCAGTTTATCGTCGGGGCAAGAGACCCAGTACTTC. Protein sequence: CASSLSSGQETQYF.

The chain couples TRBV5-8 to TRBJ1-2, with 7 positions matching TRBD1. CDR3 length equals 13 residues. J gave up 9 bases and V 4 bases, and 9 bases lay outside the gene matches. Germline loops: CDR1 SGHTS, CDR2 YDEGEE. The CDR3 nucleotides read TGTGCCAGCAGCAGATGGGACAGTCCGAGCTACACCTTC. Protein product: CASSRWDSPSYTF.

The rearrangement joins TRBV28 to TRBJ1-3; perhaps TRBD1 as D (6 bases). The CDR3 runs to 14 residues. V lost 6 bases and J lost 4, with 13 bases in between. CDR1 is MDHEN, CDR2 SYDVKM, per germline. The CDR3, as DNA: TGTGCCAGCAGCTCGACAGGTTCAGGAAACACCATATATTTT. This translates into CASSSTGSGNTIYF.

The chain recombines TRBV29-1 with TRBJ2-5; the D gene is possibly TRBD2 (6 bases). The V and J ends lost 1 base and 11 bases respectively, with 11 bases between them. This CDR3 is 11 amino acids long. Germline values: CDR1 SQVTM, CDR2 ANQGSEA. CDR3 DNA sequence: TGCAGCGTTGAAGGGAGGGGCAGGCAGTACTTC. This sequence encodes CSVEGRGRQYF.

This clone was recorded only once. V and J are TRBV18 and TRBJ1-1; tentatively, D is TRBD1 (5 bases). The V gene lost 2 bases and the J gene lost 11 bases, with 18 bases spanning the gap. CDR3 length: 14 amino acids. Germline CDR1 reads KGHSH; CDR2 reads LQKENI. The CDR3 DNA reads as TGTGCCAGCTCACCAAGGGACCCCCCCGTTGGGGCTTTCTTT. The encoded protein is CASSPRDPPVGAFF.

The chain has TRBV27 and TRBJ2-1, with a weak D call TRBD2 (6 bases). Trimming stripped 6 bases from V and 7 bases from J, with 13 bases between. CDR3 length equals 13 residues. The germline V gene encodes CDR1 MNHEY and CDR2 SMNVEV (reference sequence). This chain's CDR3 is CASRPGRGNEQFF. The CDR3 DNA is TGTGCCAGCAGACCCGGCCGGGGGAATGAGCAGTTCTTC.

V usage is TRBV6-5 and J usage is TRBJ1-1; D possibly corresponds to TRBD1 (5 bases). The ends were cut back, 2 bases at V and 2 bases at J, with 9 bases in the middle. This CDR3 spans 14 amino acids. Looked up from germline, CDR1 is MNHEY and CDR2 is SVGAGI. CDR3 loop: CASSYGGFNTEAFF. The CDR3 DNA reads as TGTGCCAGCAGTTACGGGGGGTTCAACACTGAAGCTTTCTTT.

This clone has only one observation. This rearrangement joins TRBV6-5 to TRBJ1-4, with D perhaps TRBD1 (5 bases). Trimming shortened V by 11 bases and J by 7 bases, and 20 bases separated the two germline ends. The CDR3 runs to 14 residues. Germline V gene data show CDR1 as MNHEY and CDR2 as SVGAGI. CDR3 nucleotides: TGTGCCTGCTCCCCCCGGACGGGGGGTGAAAAACTGTTTTTT. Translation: CACSPRTGGEKLFF.

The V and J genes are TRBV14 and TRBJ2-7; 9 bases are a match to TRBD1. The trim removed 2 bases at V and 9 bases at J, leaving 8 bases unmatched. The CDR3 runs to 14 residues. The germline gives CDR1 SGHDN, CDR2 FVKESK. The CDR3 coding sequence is TGTGCCAGCAGCCAAAGCACAGGGGGCTATGGGCAGTACTTC. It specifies CASSQSTGGYGQYF.

The CDR3 sequence: CATSAHNAYEQYF. The CDR3 region has the DNA TGTGCCACTTCAGCCCACAACGCCTACGAGCAGTACTTC. This chain links TRBV15 with TRBJ2-7; D is uncertain. Germline V gene sequence: CDR1 LNHNV, CDR2 YYDKDF (reference sequence). The CDR3 consists of 13 residues. Trimming stripped 9 bases from V and 2 bases from J, with 14 bases between.